These 22 T cell receptor beta chains originate from one sample sequenced in a study of blood T cell repertoires in COVID-19. Using immunoSEQ multiplex PCR, the repertoire was profiled, and TCRdb retains in-frame clones only, with some absent. Found here are 250,000 to 300,000 clones, more than 70% of them singletons; the top ten hold 6.9%. The sequenced sample was peripheral blood. These TCRs come from a woman aged 25 to 39 who had recovered from COVID-19.

The chain joins TRBV6-5 to TRBJ1-2, with D maybe TRBD1 (6 bases). The CDR3 sequence is 14 residues long. From germline, CDR1 is MNHEY and CDR2 SVGAGI. V was trimmed by 2 bases and J by 7 bases, leaving 14 bases between them. The CDR3: CASSYDNRVSGYTF. CDR3 coding DNA: TGTGCCAGCAGTTACGACAACAGGGTATCTGGCTACACCTTC.

The V and J genes are TRBV7-2 and TRBJ1-2; TRBD1 agrees at 12 bases. Germline trimming cut 1 base from V and 4 bases from J; bases unmatched to any gene: 4. Germline V gene data show CDR1 as SGHTA and CDR2 as FQGNSA. CDR3 length equals 16 residues. CDR3 in amino acids: CASSLVGTGGGYGYTF. The CDR3 DNA reads as TGTGCCAGCAGCTTAGTAGGGACAGGGGGCGGCTATGGCTACACCTTC.

In its sample, this clone was seen once. This chain connects TRBV2 to TRBJ2-2; tentative D call: TRBD1 (6 bases). The V end was cut by 5 bases, the J end by 0 bases, with 13 bases between. Germline V lookup: CDR1 SNHLY, CDR2 FYNNEI. This CDR3 is 16 amino acids long. The CDR3 nucleotides are TGTGCCAGCAGTCGACAGGCCCTCGCGAACACCGGGGAGCTGTTTTTT. Translation: CASSRQALANTGELFF.

The chain joins TRBV5-8 to TRBJ1-4; no clear D gene. The V end lost 4 bases, the J end lost 8 bases, and 21 bases lay between the germline ends. CDR1 and CDR2 (germline): SGHTS, YDEGEE. The CDR3 is 16 amino acids. CDR3 amino acids: CASSHDAGVGNEKLFF. The CDR3 DNA follows: TGTGCCAGCAGCCACGATGCCGGGGTGGGAAACGAAAAACTGTTTTTT.

The rearrangement uses TRBV7-9 and TRBJ1-1; the D gene is possibly TRBD1 (5 bases). Germline lookup yields CDR1 SEHNR and CDR2 FQNEAQ (reference sequence). The CDR3 totals 14 residues. V lost 6 bases, J lost 1 base, and 12 bases lay in between. The CDR3 protein is CASRPGSSNTEAFF. The CDR3 region has the DNA TGTGCCAGCAGACCAGGGTCCTCGAACACTGAAGCTTTCTTT. Full variable domain (rest looked up from reference TRBV7-9 and TRBJ1-1): DTGVSQNPRHKITKRGQNVTFRCDPISEHNRLYWYRQTLGQGPEFLTYFQNEAQLEKSRLLSDRFSAERPKGSFSTLEIQRTEQGDSAMYLCASRPGSSNTEAFFGQGTRLTVV.

The rearrangement joins TRBV3-1 (or the pseudogene TRBV3-2) to TRBJ2-7; D unclear. The CDR3 length is 14 residues. The germline V gene encodes CDR1 LGHDT and CDR2 YNNKEL (reference sequence). With 1 base removed from V and 2 bases from J, the gap between germline ends came to 9 bases. The CDR3 DNA is TGTGCCAGCAGCCAAGTGTTAGCTCCCTACGAGCAGTACTTC. It encodes CASSQVLAPYEQYF.

The V and J genes are TRBV12-3 or TRBV12-4 and TRBJ1-2; tentatively, D is TRBD1 (6 bases). The CDR3 is 13 amino acids. Trimming took 6 bases from V and 4 from J, leaving 12 bases between them. CDR3 nucleotide sequence: TGTGCCAGCAGAGGACAGCCCCTCTATGGCTACACCTTC. This translates into CASRGQPLYGYTF.

V is TRBV4-2 and J is TRBJ1-1; a possible D gene is TRBD1 (5 bases). V lost 1 base and J lost 4, with 22 bases in between. The CDR3 totals 18 residues. In germline, CDR1 is LGHNA, CDR2 YNFKEQ. In nucleotides, the CDR3 is TGTGCCAGCAGCCAAGCTTCGACAGCCCGACTGGTGGGCACTGAAGCTTTCTTT. Protein sequence: CASSQASTARLVGTEAFF.

The chain employs TRBV28 and TRBJ2-7; TRBD2 matches at 7 bases. Trimming at V came to 5 bases and at J to 3 bases, leaving 16 bases not matched to a gene. CDR1 MDHEN and CDR2 SYDVKM come from the germline V gene. The CDR3 runs 17 residues. CDR3 residues: CASSNLGGVNTLYEQYF. CDR3 DNA sequence: TGTGCCAGCAGTAATCTTGGGGGGGTTAATACTCTCTACGAGCAGTACTTC.

This clone appeared once. J is TRBJ2-1 and V is TRBV4-1; 7 bases match TRBD2. The CDR3 is made up of 16 amino acids. The V gene's germline CDR1 is MGHRA and CDR2 YSYEKL. Trimming at V came to 3 bases and at J to 7 bases, leaving 12 bases not matched to a gene. Here the CDR3 reads CASSHPRGDPRNEQFF. CDR3 in DNA: TGCGCCAGCAGCCACCCACGGGGGGACCCTCGGAATGAGCAGTTCTTC.

This chain joins TRBV29-1 and TRBJ2-7; a possible D gene is TRBD2 (5 bases). Trimming left V 7 bases short and J 5 bases short, with 12 bases between. The V gene's germline CDR1 is SQVTM and CDR2 ANQGSEA. The CDR3 loop spans 11 amino acids. The CDR3 protein is CSGGSSDEQYF. The CDR3 DNA reads as TGCAGCGGTGGGAGTAGCGACGAGCAGTACTTC.

The V and J genes are TRBV5-1 and TRBJ2-7, with D possibly being TRBD1 (6 bases). Trimming left V 1 base short and J 5 bases short, with 22 bases between. The CDR3 runs 17 residues. Germline V gene sequence: CDR1 SGHRS, CDR2 YFSETQ. DNA for the CDR3: TGCGCCAGCAGCTTGAGGGCAGGGGCCAACCTCGCCAACGAGCAGTACTTC. It specifies CASSLRAGANLANEQYF.

The chain recombines TRBV9 with TRBJ2-1; the match to TRBD2 covers 11 bases. This CDR3 is 16 amino acids long. The germline V gene encodes CDR1 SGDLS and CDR2 YYNGEE. V lost 0 bases and J lost 7; bases outside the gene matches: 6. CDR3 region: CASSVELAGAYNEQFF. For the CDR3, the DNA is TGTGCCAGCAGCGTAGAACTAGCGGGGGCTTATAATGAGCAGTTCTTC.

The chain joins TRBV4-1 to TRBJ1-5; D not resolved. Per germline, CDR1 MGHRA and CDR2 YSYEKL. The CDR3 contains 16 residues. The V end was cut by 0 bases, the J end by 9 bases, with 18 bases between. The CDR3 region is CASSQDPPPGSWPQHF. CDR3 in DNA: TGCGCCAGCAGCCAAGATCCCCCGCCGGGGAGTTGGCCCCAGCATTTT.

This clone was found a few times. The rearrangement links TRBV28 to TRBJ1-4; 7 bases align to TRBD1. V shed 4 bases, J shed 7 bases, and the junction held 9 bases outside the gene matches. CDR1 and CDR2 from the germline V gene are MDHEN and SYDVKM. The CDR3 is 15 amino acids. The CDR3 is CASSSHRGDTEKLFF. Here the CDR3 DNA reads TGTGCCAGCAGTTCACACAGGGGAGACACTGAAAAACTGTTTTTT.

The CDR3 coding sequence is TGTGCCTGGAGTGCGAGCCGGGACAGTCCCTACGAGCAGTACTTC. Translating it yields CAWSASRDSPYEQYF. This rearrangement joins TRBV30 to TRBJ2-7; 7 nucleotides align to TRBD1. The CDR3 consists of 15 residues. V trimming: 1 base; J trimming: 2 bases; junction bases outside the gene matches: 8. Germline CDR1 GTSNPN, CDR2 SVGIG (reference sequence).

This clone occurred once. CDR3 sequence reads: CASSQGEHNEQFF. The CDR3 coding sequence is TGTGCCAGCAGCCAAGGCGAACACAATGAGCAGTTCTTC. This chain connects TRBV4-2 to TRBJ2-1; D uncertain. The V end lost 1 base, the J end lost 5 bases, and 6 bases lay between the germline ends. Germline lookup yields CDR1 LGHNA and CDR2 YNFKEQ. The CDR3 contains 13 residues.

The V gene is TRBV5-6, the J gene TRBJ2-7; no reliable D call. Germline CDR1 reads SGHDT; CDR2 reads YYEEEE. Trimming pared 0 bases from V and 7 bases from J, leaving 8 bases between. The CDR3 runs to 12 residues. CDR3 residues: CASSLVQSEQYF. Written as DNA, the CDR3 is TGTGCCAGCAGCTTGGTTCAGTCGGAGCAGTACTTC.

This rearrangement joins TRBV3-1 (or the pseudogene TRBV3-2) to TRBJ2-4, with 10 bases that match TRBD2. From germline, CDR1 is LGHDT and CDR2 YNNKEL (reference sequence). The CDR3 runs 23 residues. Trimming cost V 0 bases and J 2 bases; bases outside gene matches: 22. The CDR3, as DNA: TGTGCCAGCAGCCAAGAAAGAGGGGAACTAGCGGGACAACCACTGGGGCCCAAAAACATTCAGTACTTC. The encoded protein is CASSQERGELAGQPLGPKNIQYF.

The rearrangement links TRBV24-1 to TRBJ2-3, with 8 bases matching TRBD2. Germline-derived CDR1 and CDR2 are KGHDR and SFDVKD. V dropped 4 bases and J dropped 0; count of bases not matched to a gene: 5. This CDR3 has 16 amino acids. The CDR3 reads CATSDPLAASTDTQYF. The DNA for the CDR3 is TGTGCCACCAGTGACCCACTAGCGGCGAGCACAGATACGCAGTATTTT.

In nucleotides, the CDR3 is TGTGCCAGCAGTGGAGGGACTAGCGGGGTCTGGCAAGAGACCCAGTACTTC. Translation: CASSGGTSGVWQETQYF. This chain uses TRBV11-3 with TRBJ2-5; TRBD2 matches at 13 bases. The CDR3 runs to 17 residues. Germline CDR1 and CDR2: SGHNT and YENEEA. After removal of 6 bases from V and 2 bases from J, the junction contained 9 bases not matched to a gene.

V is TRBV24-1 and J is TRBJ1-2; 10 bases agree with TRBD1. Germline CDR1 and CDR2: KGHDR and SFDVKD. The CDR3 is 16 amino acids. V was clipped by 6 bases and J by 2 bases; unmatched bases: 8. For the CDR3, the DNA is TGTGCCACCAGTCCCTCGGGACAGGGGAAAAACTATGGCTACACCTTC. This codes for CATSPSGQGKNYGYTF.